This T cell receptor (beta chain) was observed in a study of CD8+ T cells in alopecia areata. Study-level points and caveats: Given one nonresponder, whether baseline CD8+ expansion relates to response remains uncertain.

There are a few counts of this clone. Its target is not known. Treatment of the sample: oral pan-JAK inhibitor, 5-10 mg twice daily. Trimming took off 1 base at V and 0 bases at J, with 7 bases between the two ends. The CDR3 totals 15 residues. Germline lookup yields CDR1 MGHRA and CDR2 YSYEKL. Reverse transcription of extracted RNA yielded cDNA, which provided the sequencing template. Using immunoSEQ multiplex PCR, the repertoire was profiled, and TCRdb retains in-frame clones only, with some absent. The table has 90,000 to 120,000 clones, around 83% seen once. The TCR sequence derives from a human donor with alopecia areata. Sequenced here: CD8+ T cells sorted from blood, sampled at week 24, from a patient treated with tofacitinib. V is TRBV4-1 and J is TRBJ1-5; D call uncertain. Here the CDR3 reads CASSQVRHSNQPQHF. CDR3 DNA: TGCGCCAGCAGCCAAGTAAGGCATAGCAATCAGCCCCAGCATTTT.